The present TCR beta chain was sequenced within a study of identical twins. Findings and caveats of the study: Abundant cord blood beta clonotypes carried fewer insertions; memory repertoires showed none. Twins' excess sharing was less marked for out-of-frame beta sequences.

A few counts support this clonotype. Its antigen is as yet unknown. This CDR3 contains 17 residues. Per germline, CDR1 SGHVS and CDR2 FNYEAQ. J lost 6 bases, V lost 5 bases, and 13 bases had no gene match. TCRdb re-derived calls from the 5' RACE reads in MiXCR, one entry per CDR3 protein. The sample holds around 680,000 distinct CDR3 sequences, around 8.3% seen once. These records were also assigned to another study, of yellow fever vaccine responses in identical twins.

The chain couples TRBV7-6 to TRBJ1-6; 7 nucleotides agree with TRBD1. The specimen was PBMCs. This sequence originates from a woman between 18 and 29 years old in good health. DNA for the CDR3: TGTGCCAGCAGCCCATTCACCGGGGACAGAAGTAATTCACCCCTCCACTTT. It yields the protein CASSPFTGDRSNSPLHF.